The next 31 T cell receptor beta chains were all read from a single sample in a study of a mutant IDH1 vaccine in newly diagnosed glioma. Noted time point: week 5, during vaccination. Every vaccine dose comprised 300 ug of mutant IDH1 20-mer peptide plus topical imiquimod. Method: immunoSEQ multiplex PCR; TCRdb's copy keeps in-frame clones and lacks some. The sample has approximately 32,000 clones; 50% to 60% are singletons. Antigens of these TCRs are unknown. The sequences come from PBMCs, collected from a glioma patient whose treatment included an IDH1 peptide vaccine. The receptors were sampled from a woman between 18 and 29 years old with glioma.

The chain uses TRBV20-1 and TRBJ2-1, with D perhaps TRBD1 or TRBD2 (5 bases each). V lost 5 bases and J lost 7, with 9 bases in between. This CDR3 spans 11 amino acids. The germline CDR1 and CDR2 sequences are DFQATT and SNEGSKA (reference sequence). CDR3: CSAPGPNEQFF. CDR3 DNA sequence: TGCAGTGCTCCGGGACCTAATGAGCAGTTCTTC.

This chain links TRBV7-8 with TRBJ1-2; D is undetermined. CDR1 and CDR2 (germline): SGHVS, FQNEAQ. The CDR3 has 13 residues. Trimming left V 2 bases short and J 8 bases short, with 12 bases between. The CDR3: CASSLPADLGYTF. The CDR3 DNA is TGTGCCAGCAGCTTACCGGCGGATTTGGGCTACACCTTC.

The chain is built from TRBV6-5 and TRBJ1-5; TRBD1 is a possible D gene (6 bases). The CDR3 is 16 amino acids. The V gene lost 4 bases and the J gene lost 0 bases, with 13 bases spanning the gap. Germline lookup yields CDR1 MNHEY and CDR2 SVGAGI. DNA for the CDR3: TGTGCCAGCAGTTCGGCGACAGGAATTAGCAATCAGCCCCAGCATTTT. This translates into CASSSATGISNQPQHF.

The V gene is TRBV30, the J gene TRBJ2-7; no clear D. Trimming took off 7 bases at V and 2 bases at J, with 12 bases between the two ends. The CDR3 covers 12 residues. CDR1 and CDR2 from the germline V gene are GTSNPN and SVGIG (reference sequence). The CDR3 DNA sequence: TGTGCCTTCGATCGTATAGCCTACGAGCAGTACTTC. Residues: CAFDRIAYEQYF.

V usage is TRBV30 and J usage is TRBJ2-5, with 7 bases aligning to TRBD1. This CDR3 is built from 13 residues. Germline CDR1 and CDR2: GTSNPN and SVGIG (reference sequence). The CDR3: CARSGTALGTQYF. CDR3 in DNA: TGTGCGAGGTCCGGGACAGCGTTGGGGACCCAGTACTTC.

The rearrangement links TRBV5-4 to TRBJ1-1; 7 bases are a match to TRBD1. The CDR3 totals 15 residues. V gave up 1 base and J gave up 5 bases; unmatched junction bases: 8. Germline V gene data show CDR1 as SGHNT and CDR2 as YYREEE (reference sequence). CDR3 region: CASSLSWDRGTEAFF. CDR3 DNA: TGTGCCAGCAGCTTGAGCTGGGACAGAGGAACTGAAGCTTTCTTT.

The table lists this clone with a few counts. The gene calls are TRBV19 and TRBJ1-5; the D gene is possibly TRBD1 (6 bases). The CDR3 is 13 amino acids. Germline values: CDR1 LNHDA, CDR2 SQIVND (reference sequence). Trimming pared 6 bases from V and 10 bases from J, leaving 16 bases between. CDR3: CASRPVPTGPQHF. In DNA form, the CDR3 reads TGTGCCAGTAGACCCGTCCCGACAGGACCCCAGCATTTT.

The count of this clone is one. V is TRBV10-3 and J is TRBJ2-1; 9 nucleotides agree with TRBD2. The CDR3 spans 15 residues. V gave up 2 bases and J gave up 7 bases; unmatched junction bases: 6. Germline-derived CDR1 and CDR2 are ENHRY and SYGVKD. The CDR3, as DNA: TGTGCCATCAGTGAGAGTAGCGGGAGTACGAATGAGCAGTTCTTC. Its protein product is CAISESSGSTNEQFF.

This clone was seen a few times. The chain recombines TRBV4-1 with TRBJ2-5; no clear D gene. The CDR3 loop spans 16 amino acids. The V end was cut by 0 bases, the J end by 5 bases, with 16 bases between. CDR1 is MGHRA, CDR2 YSYEKL, per germline. CDR3 in DNA: TGCGCCAGCAGCCAAGAGAAGAGCCCGCCTAGGGAGACCCAGTACTTC. Protein: CASSQEKSPPRETQYF.

This clone was seen a handful of times. The chain recombines TRBV7-8 with TRBJ1-2; D gene unclear. CDR3 size: 14 residues. CDR1 SGHVS and CDR2 FQNEAQ come from the germline V gene. Trimming stripped 2 bases from V and 0 bases from J, with 7 bases between. CDR3 nucleotides: TGTGCCAGCAGCTTACGTAGAGCTAACTATGGCTACACCTTC. Translated: CASSLRRANYGYTF.

The chain links TRBV13 to TRBJ2-2; D gene unclear. Trimming pared 5 bases from V and 6 bases from J, leaving 7 bases between. Germline CDR1 is PRHDT and CDR2 is FYEKMQ (reference sequence). The CDR3 sequence is 12 residues long. The CDR3 spells CASSLRSGELFF. The CDR3, as DNA: TGTGCCAGCAGCCTTCGGTCCGGGGAGCTGTTTTTT.

This clone was observed a handful of times. The chain employs TRBV2 and TRBJ2-1; D is unresolved. This CDR3 has 12 residues. Germline CDR1 reads SNHLY; CDR2 reads FYNNEI. Deletions cut 3 bases from V and 4 bases from J, with 4 bases between. As DNA, the CDR3 is TGTGCCAGCAGTGACACTTACAATGAGCAGTTCTTC. Translating gives CASSDTYNEQFF.

The chain joins TRBV5-1 to TRBJ2-3, with 10 positions matching TRBD1. V lost 4 bases, J lost 6 bases, and 8 bases stayed unmatched. Germline CDR1 SGHRS, CDR2 YFSETQ. The CDR3 has 15 amino acids. The CDR3 DNA sequence: TGCGCCAGCAGCCCCCGGACAGGGGGTATGGATACGCAGTATTTT. This gives the protein CASSPRTGGMDTQYF.

The chain uses TRBV15 and TRBJ2-2; D gene uncertain. CDR3 length: 14 amino acids. V gave up 0 bases and J gave up 6 bases, with 8 bases separating them. Germline V gene sequence: CDR1 LNHNV, CDR2 YYDKDF (reference sequence). Here the CDR3 DNA reads TGTGCCACCAGCAGAGATTCGGGTTCCGGGGAGCTGTTTTTT. Its protein is CATSRDSGSGELFF.

In its sample, this clone was seen a few times. The chain recombines TRBV6-1 with TRBJ1-5; TRBD1 might be the D (5 bases). The CDR3 is 12 residues long. V gave up 7 bases and J gave up 9 bases, with 13 bases separating them. The germline V gene encodes CDR1 MNHNS and CDR2 SASEGT. This CDR3 is CASTLGTTPQHF. CDR3 coding DNA: TGTGCCAGCACCCTGGGGACGACGCCCCAGCATTTT.

CDR3 nucleotides: TGTGCCAGTACGCTAGGGCTCTCTGGGGCCAACGTCCTGACTTTC. This translates into CASTLGLSGANVLTF. The rearrangement joins TRBV6-1 to TRBJ2-6; no clear D gene. Trimming took 9 bases from V and 0 from J, leaving 12 bases between them. CDR1 and CDR2 (germline): MNHNS, SASEGT. The CDR3 spans 15 residues.

This clone was found a few times. The chain combines TRBV25-1 with TRBJ1-1; TRBD1 is a possible D gene (6 bases). Germline values: CDR1 MGHDK, CDR2 SYGVNS. V gave up 3 bases and J gave up 2 bases, with 13 bases separating them. The CDR3 is 15 amino acids. The CDR3 here is CASSDGGAQNTEAFF. Written as DNA, the CDR3 is TGTGCCAGCAGTGACGGGGGGGCGCAAAACACTGAAGCTTTCTTT.

This chain links TRBV10-3 with TRBJ2-5; 8 nucleotides match TRBD2. The CDR3 spans 14 residues. Germline V gene sequence: CDR1 ENHRY, CDR2 SYGVKD. With 10 bases clipped from V and 5 bases from J, the junction kept 12 bases outside the gene matches. The DNA of the CDR3 is TGTGCCACCAGGCGAGGAGCGGGGGATGAGACCCAGTACTTC. Translated, it gives CATRRGAGDETQYF.

The count of this clone is one. The chain is built from TRBV5-8 and TRBJ2-5; D is ambiguous. The germline CDR1 and CDR2 sequences are SGHTS and YDEGEE. CDR3 length equals 14 residues. Trimming cost V 1 base and J 5 bases, with 12 bases left between them. CDR3 loop: CASSLNSLGETQYF. The CDR3, as DNA: TGTGCCAGCAGCTTGAACTCCCTCGGGGAGACCCAGTACTTC.

The chain uses TRBV20-1 and TRBJ1-2, with no clear D. CDR3 size: 10 residues. Germline CDR1 and CDR2: DFQATT and SNEGSKA (reference sequence). Between the trimmed V and J ends, which lost 0 bases and 9 bases, there was a span of 5 bases. The CDR3, as DNA: TGCAGTGCTAGAGATTCGAGCTACACCTTC. Protein: CSARDSSYTF.

This clone showed up just once. The chain couples TRBV5-1 to TRBJ2-7; D is unresolved. The CDR3 extends over 14 amino acids. Germline V gene data show CDR1 as SGHRS and CDR2 as YFSETQ. The germline V and J ends were trimmed by 4 bases and 3 bases, with 14 bases remaining between them. The CDR3 DNA is TGCGCCAGCAGCCCTAGTCAGGATTTCTACGAGCAGTACTTC. It translates to CASSPSQDFYEQYF.

This clone turned up a few times. The chain couples TRBV7-9 to TRBJ2-1, with D possibly matching TRBD1 (5 bases). CDR1 and CDR2 (germline): SEHNR, FQNEAQ (reference sequence). CDR3 length equals 19 residues. V lost 5 bases to trimming and J lost 5 bases, with 28 bases between them. The CDR3 sequence: CASSPPPLGARAEDNEQFF. The DNA of the CDR3 is TGTGCCAGCAGCCCACCCCCTCTTGGGGCCAGGGCAGAAGACAATGAGCAGTTCTTC.

V and J are TRBV7-9 and TRBJ2-1; the match to TRBD2 covers 9 bases. The CDR3 is 15 amino acids. CDR1 and CDR2 from the germline V gene are SEHNR and FQNEAQ (reference sequence). V gave up 3 bases and J gave up 6 bases; unmatched junction bases: 6. This CDR3 reads CASSFEAGGPNEQFF. CDR3 DNA: TGTGCCAGCAGCTTTGAGGCGGGAGGGCCCAATGAGCAGTTCTTC.

The J gene is TRBJ2-7, the V gene TRBV4-2; TRBD2 matches at 7 bases. The CDR3 loop spans 15 amino acids. Germline CDR1 and CDR2: LGHNA and YNFKEQ. The V and J ends lost 0 bases and 2 bases, in that order; junction bases with no gene match: 4. The CDR3: CASSQEGDYPYEQYF. Here the CDR3 DNA reads TGTGCCAGCAGCCAAGAGGGGGACTATCCCTACGAGCAGTACTTC.

V gene TRBV18 combines with J gene TRBJ2-3; D remains ambiguous. In germline, CDR1 is KGHSH, CDR2 LQKENI. V was shortened by 1 base and J by 11 bases, with 10 bases between the two germline ends. This CDR3 contains 12 residues. The CDR3 DNA reads TGTGCCAGCTCACCACAAGCACACGAGCAGTATTTT. This encodes CASSPQAHEQYF.

J is TRBJ2-5 and V is TRBV4-1, with D perhaps matching TRBD2 (6 bases). Trimming shortened V by 0 bases and J by 4 bases, and 9 bases separated the two germline ends. The CDR3 consists of 14 residues. The germline V gene encodes CDR1 MGHRA and CDR2 YSYEKL. CDR3 sequence: CASSQDLGGETQYF. CDR3 coding DNA: TGCGCCAGCAGCCAAGATCTCGGGGGAGAGACCCAGTACTTC.

The genes are TRBV6-5 and TRBJ2-5; 10 bases agree with TRBD2. Germline V gives CDR1 MNHEY, CDR2 SVGAGI. This CDR3 is 14 amino acids long. Trimming cost V 4 bases and J 2 bases; bases outside gene matches: 1. CDR3 sequence: CASSLLAGQETQYF. As DNA, the CDR3 is TGTGCCAGCAGTTTACTAGCGGGACAAGAGACCCAGTACTTC.

The genes are TRBV6-5 and TRBJ2-7; TRBD2 matches at 12 bases. Per germline, CDR1 MNHEY and CDR2 SVGAGI. The ends lost 5 bases at V and 2 bases at J; junction bases unmatched: 1. The CDR3 is 14 amino acids. CDR3 DNA sequence: TGTGCCAGCAGTGGACTAGCGGGAACCTACGAGCAGTACTTC. It yields the protein CASSGLAGTYEQYF.

V usage is TRBV4-1 and J usage is TRBJ2-1; a possible D gene is TRBD2 (7 bases). The CDR3 has 15 amino acids. The V gene lost 0 bases and the J gene lost 4 bases, with 10 bases spanning the gap. Germline V gene lookup returns CDR1 MGHRA and CDR2 YSYEKL. DNA of the CDR3: TGCGCCAGCAGCCAAGATGCGGGGGCGTACAATGAGCAGTTCTTC. Residues: CASSQDAGAYNEQFF.

This clone has just a few counts. V is TRBV19 and J is TRBJ1-5; TRBD1 agrees at 8 bases. This CDR3 region has 16 residues. CDR1 LNHDA and CDR2 SQIVND come from the germline V gene (reference sequence). The V segment lost 4 bases and the J segment 0 bases; nucleotides outside the gene matches: 5. This CDR3 is CASSTGQGNSNQPQHF. For the CDR3, the DNA is TGTGCCAGTAGTACAGGACAGGGCAATAGCAATCAGCCCCAGCATTTT. The full variable domain, with the rest looked up from reference TRBV19 and TRBJ1-5, is DGGITQSPKYLFRKEGQNVTLSCEQNLNHDAMYWYRQDPGQGLRLIYYSQIVNDFQKGDIAEGYSVSREKKESFPLTVTSAQKNPTAFYLCASSTGQGNSNQPQHFGDGTRLSIL.

The rearrangement joins TRBV7-2 to TRBJ1-5, with 7 positions matching TRBD1. Germline loops: CDR1 SGHTA, CDR2 FQGNSA. This CDR3 is built from 15 residues. With V trimmed by 6 bases and J by 3 bases, 8 bases remained unmatched. The CDR3 spells CASRSTGTVNQPQHF. DNA of the CDR3: TGTGCCAGCAGATCGACCGGGACAGTCAATCAGCCCCAGCATTTT.